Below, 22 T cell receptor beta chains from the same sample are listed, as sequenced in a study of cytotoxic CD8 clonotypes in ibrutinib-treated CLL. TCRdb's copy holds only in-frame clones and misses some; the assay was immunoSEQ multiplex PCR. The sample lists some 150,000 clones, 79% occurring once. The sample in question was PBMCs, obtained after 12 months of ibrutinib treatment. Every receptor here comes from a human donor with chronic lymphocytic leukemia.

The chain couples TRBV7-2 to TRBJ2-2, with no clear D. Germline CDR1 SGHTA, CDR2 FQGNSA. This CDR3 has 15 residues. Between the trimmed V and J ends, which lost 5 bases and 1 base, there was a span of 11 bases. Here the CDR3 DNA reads TGTGCCAGCAGCACCGGACGTATGAACACCGGGGAGCTGTTTTTT. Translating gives CASSTGRMNTGELFF.

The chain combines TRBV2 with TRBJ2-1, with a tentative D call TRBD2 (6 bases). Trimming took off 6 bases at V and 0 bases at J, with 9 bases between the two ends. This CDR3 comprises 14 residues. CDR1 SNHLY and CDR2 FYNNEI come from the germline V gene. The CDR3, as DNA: TGTGCCAGCAGGATGGGGGGCTCCTACAATGAGCAGTTCTTC. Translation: CASRMGGSYNEQFF. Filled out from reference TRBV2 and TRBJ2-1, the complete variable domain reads EPEVTQTPSHQVTQMGQEVILRCVPISNHLYFYWYRQILGQKVEFLVSFYNNEISEKSEIFDDQFSVERPDGSNFTLKIRSTKLEDSAMYFCASRMGGSYNEQFFGPGTRLTVL.

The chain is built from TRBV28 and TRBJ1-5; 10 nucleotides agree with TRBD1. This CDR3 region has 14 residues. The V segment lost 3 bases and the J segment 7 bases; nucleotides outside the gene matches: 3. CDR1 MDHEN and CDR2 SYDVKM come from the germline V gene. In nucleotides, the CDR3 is TGTGCCAGCAGTTTGGACAGGGGGGACCAGCCCCAGCATTTT. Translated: CASSLDRGDQPQHF.

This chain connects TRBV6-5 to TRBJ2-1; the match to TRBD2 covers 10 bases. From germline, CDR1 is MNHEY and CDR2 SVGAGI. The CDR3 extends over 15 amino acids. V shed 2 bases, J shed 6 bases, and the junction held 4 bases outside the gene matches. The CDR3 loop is CASSYGVAGGNEQFF. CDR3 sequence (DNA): TGTGCCAGCAGTTACGGGGTAGCGGGAGGCAATGAGCAGTTCTTC.

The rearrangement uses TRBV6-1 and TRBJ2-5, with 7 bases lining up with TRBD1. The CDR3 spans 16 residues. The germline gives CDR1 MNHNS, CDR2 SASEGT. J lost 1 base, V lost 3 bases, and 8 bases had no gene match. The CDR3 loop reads CASSETPWTGQETQYF. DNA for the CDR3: TGTGCCAGCAGTGAGACCCCCTGGACAGGCCAAGAGACCCAGTACTTC.

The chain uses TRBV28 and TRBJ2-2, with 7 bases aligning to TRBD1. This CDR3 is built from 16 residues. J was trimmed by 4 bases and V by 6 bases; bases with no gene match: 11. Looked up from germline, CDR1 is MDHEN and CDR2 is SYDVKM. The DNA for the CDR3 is TGTGCCAGCAGCCCTTCAGGGGGTCGTGGCACCGGGGAGCTGTTTTTT. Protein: CASSPSGGRGTGELFF.

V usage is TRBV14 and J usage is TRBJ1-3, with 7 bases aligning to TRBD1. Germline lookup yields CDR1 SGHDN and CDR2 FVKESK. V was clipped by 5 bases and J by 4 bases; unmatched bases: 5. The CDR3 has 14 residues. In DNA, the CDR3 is TGTGCCAGCAGCGTCCGGGACAGAGGAAACACCATATATTTT. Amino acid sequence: CASSVRDRGNTIYF. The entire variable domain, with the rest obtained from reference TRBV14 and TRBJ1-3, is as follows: EAGVTQFPSHSVIEKGQTVTLRCDPISGHDNLYWYRRVMGKEIKFLLHFVKESKQDESGMPNNRFLAERTGGTYSTLKVQPAELEDSGVYFCASSVRDRGNTIYFGEGSWLTVV.

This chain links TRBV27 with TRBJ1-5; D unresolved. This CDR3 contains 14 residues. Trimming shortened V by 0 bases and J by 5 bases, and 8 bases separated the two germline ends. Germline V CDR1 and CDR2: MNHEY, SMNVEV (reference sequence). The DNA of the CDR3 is TGTGCCAGCAGTTTATCGGGCAGTTATCAGCCCCAGCATTTT. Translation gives CASSLSGSYQPQHF.

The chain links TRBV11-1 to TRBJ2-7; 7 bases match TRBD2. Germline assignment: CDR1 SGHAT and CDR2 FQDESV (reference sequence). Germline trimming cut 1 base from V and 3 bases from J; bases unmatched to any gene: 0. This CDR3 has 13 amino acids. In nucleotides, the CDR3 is TGTGCCAGCAGCTTAGGCGGGGGCTACGAGCAGTACTTC. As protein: CASSLGGGYEQYF.

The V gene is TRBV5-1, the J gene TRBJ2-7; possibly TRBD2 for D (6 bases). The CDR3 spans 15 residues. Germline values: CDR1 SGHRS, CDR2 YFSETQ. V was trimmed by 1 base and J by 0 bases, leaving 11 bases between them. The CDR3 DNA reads TGCGCCAGCAGCTTGTCCGGAGGGAACTCCTACGAGCAGTACTTC. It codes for CASSLSGGNSYEQYF.

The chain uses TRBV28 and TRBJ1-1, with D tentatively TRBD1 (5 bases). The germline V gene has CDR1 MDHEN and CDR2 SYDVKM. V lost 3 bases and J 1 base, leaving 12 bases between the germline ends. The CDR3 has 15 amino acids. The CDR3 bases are TGTGCCAGCAGTTTGTTCGGGGGGGAGAACACTGAAGCTTTCTTT. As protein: CASSLFGGENTEAFF.

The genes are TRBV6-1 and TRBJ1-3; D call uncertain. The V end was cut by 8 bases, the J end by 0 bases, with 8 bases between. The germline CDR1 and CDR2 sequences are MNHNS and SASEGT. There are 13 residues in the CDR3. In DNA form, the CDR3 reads TGTGCCAGCGGCGGATACTCTGGAAACACCATATATTTT. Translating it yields CASGGYSGNTIYF.

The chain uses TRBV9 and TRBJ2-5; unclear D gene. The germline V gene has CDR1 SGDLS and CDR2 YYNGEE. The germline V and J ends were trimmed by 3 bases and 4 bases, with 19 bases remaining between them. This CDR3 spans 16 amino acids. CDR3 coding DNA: TGTGCCAGCAGCGGTGCTTTGCCAGGCCCTGCAGAGACCCAGTACTTC. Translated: CASSGALPGPAETQYF.

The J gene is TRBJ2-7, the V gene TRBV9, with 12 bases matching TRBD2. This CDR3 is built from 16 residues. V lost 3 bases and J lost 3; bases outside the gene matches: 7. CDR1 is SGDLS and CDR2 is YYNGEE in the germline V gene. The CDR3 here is CASSAELAGGIYEQYF. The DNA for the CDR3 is TGTGCCAGCAGCGCGGAACTAGCGGGAGGTATCTACGAGCAGTACTTC.

The CDR3 loop reads CASSPRTGPHNEQFF. The CDR3 bases are TGTGCCAGCAGCCCCCGGACAGGGCCTCACAATGAGCAGTTCTTC. The V gene is TRBV4-2, the J gene TRBJ2-1; 8 bases agree with TRBD1. Germline CDR1 reads LGHNA; CDR2 reads YNFKEQ. V shed 4 bases and J 5 bases; nucleotides not matched to a gene: 7. The CDR3 has 15 residues.

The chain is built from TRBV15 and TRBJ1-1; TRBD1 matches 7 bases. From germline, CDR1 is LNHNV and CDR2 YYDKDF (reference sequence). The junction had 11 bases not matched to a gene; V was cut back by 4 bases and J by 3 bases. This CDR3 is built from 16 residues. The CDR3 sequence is CATSIRGRILDTEAFF. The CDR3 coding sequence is TGTGCCACCAGCATAAGGGGGCGCATCCTGGACACTGAAGCTTTCTTT.

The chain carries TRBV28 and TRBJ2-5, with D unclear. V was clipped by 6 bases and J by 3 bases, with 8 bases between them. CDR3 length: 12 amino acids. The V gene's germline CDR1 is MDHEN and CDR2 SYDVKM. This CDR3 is CASRNLEETQYF. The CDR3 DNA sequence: TGTGCCAGCAGGAATCTTGAAGAGACCCAGTACTTC.

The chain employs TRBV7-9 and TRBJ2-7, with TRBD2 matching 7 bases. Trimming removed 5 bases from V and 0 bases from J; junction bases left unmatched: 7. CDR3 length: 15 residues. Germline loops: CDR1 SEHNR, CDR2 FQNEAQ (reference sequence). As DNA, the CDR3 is TGTGCCAGCAGCAAGCGGGAACGGGGCTCCTACGAGCAGTACTTC. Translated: CASSKRERGSYEQYF.

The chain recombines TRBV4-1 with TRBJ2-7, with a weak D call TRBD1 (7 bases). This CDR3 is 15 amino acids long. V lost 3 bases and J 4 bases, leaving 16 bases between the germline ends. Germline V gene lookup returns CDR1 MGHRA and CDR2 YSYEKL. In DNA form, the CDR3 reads TGCGCCAGCAGCCAGCGGGACAGTGGGACTTACGAGCAGTACTTC. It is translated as CASSQRDSGTYEQYF.

CDR3 nucleotides: TGTGCCAGCAGCCCCTCCGGGACAGGCGAGAAAAAACTGTTTTTT. This encodes CASSPSGTGEKKLFF. This chain joins TRBV27 and TRBJ1-4; 8 bases are a match to TRBD1. Germline V CDR1 and CDR2: MNHEY, SMNVEV (reference sequence). This CDR3 spans 15 amino acids. Trimming cost V 6 bases and J 9 bases; bases outside gene matches: 12.

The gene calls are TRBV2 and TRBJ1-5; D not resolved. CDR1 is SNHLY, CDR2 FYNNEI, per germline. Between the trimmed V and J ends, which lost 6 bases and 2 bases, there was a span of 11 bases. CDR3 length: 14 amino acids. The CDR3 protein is CASRPGAGNQPQHF. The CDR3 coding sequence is TGTGCCAGCAGGCCGGGAGCTGGCAATCAGCCCCAGCATTTT.

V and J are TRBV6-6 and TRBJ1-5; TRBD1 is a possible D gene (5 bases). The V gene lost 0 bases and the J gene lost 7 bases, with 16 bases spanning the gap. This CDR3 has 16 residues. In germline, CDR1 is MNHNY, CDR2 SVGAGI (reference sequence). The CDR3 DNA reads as TGTGCCAGCAGTTACTCGATAGTAGCGGGGACCCAGCCCCAGCATTTT. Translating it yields CASSYSIVAGTQPQHF.